This is a list of T cell receptor beta chains from one sample in a study of T cell responses to AZD1222 COVID-19 vaccine. Sequencing was performed with immunoSEQ multiplex PCR; in TCRdb, only in-frame clones are kept and a portion is missing. This table has tens of thousands of clones, roughly 87% appearing once. The sequences come from peripheral blood, collected 28 days after the second AZD1222 dose. The source is an adult who received the AZD1222 COVID-19 vaccine. CDR3s include the opening cysteine and the closing phenylalanine or tryptophan. D genes are given only for firm matches. Part of the rows lack a size; the others show once, few, many or a class for expanded clones.

j_call v_call d_call clone_size cdr3_aa cdr3_nt
TRBJ1-1 TRBV5-4 TRBD1 - CASSATGTGARKNTEAFF TGTGCCAGCAGCGCGACCGGGACAGGGGCCCGCAAAAACACTGAAGCTTTCTTT
TRBJ1-2 TRBV11-3 - once CASSLESGTGYTF TGTGCCAGCAGCTTAGAATCCGGGACTGGCTACACCTTC
TRBJ2-3 TRBV4-1 TRBD2 - CASSQGKRASGGTDTQYF TGCGCCAGCAGCCAAGGAAAGAGGGCCAGCGGGGGCACAGATACGCAGTATTTT
TRBJ2-2 TRBV6-1 TRBD1 few CASSDRWGTGIVTGELFF TGTGCCAGCAGTGACCGATGGGGGACAGGGATAGTGACCGGGGAGCTGTTTTTT
TRBJ1-1 TRBV2 - - CASMEKMNTEAFF TGTGCCAGCATGGAGAAGATGAACACTGAAGCTTTCTTT
TRBJ1-4 TRBV5-1 TRBD1 - CASSLGYRGGNEKLFF TGCGCCAGCAGCTTGGGATACAGGGGCGGGAACGAAAAACTGTTTTTT
TRBJ2-2 TRBV11-3 TRBD2 - CASSPGGARTGELFF TGTGCCAGCAGCCCCGGGGGGGCTCGGACCGGGGAGCTGTTTTTT
TRBJ1-5 TRBV15 - - CATSLDLTGRHTQPQHF TGTGCCACCAGCCTGGACCTAACAGGGAGGCATACTCAGCCCCAGCATTTT
TRBJ2-2 TRBV5-4 TRBD1 - CASSPAPGGNTGELFF TGTGCCAGCAGCCCGGCCCCAGGGGGGAACACCGGGGAGCTGTTTTTT
TRBJ1-5 TRBV27 TRBD1 - CASSPSTGESNQPQHF TGTGCCAGCAGTCCCTCGACAGGGGAAAGCAATCAGCCCCAGCATTTT
TRBJ1-2 TRBV28 TRBD1 - CASSAAGFRDSKHGYTF TGTGCCAGCAGCGCCGCAGGGTTCCGGGACAGTAAACATGGCTACACCTTC
TRBJ1-1 TRBV9 TRBD1 - CASGQGAFTEAFF TGTGCCAGCGGACAGGGGGCTTTTACTGAAGCTTTCTTT